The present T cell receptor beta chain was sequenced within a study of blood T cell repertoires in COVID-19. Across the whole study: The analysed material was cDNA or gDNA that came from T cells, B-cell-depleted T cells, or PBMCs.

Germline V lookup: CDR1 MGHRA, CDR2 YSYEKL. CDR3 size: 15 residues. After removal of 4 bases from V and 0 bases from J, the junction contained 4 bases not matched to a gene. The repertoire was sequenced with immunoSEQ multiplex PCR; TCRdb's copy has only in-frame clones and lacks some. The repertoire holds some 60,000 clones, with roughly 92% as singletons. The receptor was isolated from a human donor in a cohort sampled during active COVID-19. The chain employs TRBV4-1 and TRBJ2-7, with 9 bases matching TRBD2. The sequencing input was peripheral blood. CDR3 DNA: TGCGCCAGCAGCCCCATGCGGGGGGGCTCCTACGAGCAGTACTTC. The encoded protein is CASSPMRGGSYEQYF.